The 8 T cell receptor beta chains presented below share a single source sample, sequenced in a study of patients and donors after allogeneic stem cell transplantation. A single record per CDR3 protein comes from TCRdb applying MiXCR to the RT-PCR reads. The data contain over 400,000 distinct CDR3 sequences, 16% of them seen just once; the ten biggest clones take up less than 9.5%. Material: blood, either unsorted or a sorted T cell fraction (not recorded which). These receptors were collected from a human donor who was either an allogeneic HSCT recipient or a stem cell or donor lymphocyte infusion donor (not recorded which). It is not recorded whose cells these are; they may come from a transplant donor.

The V gene is TRBV27, the J gene TRBJ2-7; 7 bases line up with TRBD2. Germline V gene lookup returns CDR1 MNHEY and CDR2 SMNVEV (reference sequence). V dropped 5 bases and J dropped 0; count of bases not matched to a gene: 4. The CDR3 length is 14 residues. CDR3 DNA: TGTGCCAGCAGTCGGGACTACGACTCCTACGAGCAGTACTTC. Its protein is CASSRDYDSYEQYF.

The chain employs TRBV4-3 and TRBJ1-2, with D uncertain. This CDR3 has 13 residues. The germline V and J ends were trimmed by 5 bases and 7 bases, with 14 bases remaining between them. The V gene's germline CDR1 is LGHNA and CDR2 YSLEER. CDR3 in DNA: TGCGCCAGCAGCACAAGACTGGGGAGTGGCTACACCTTC. Protein: CASSTRLGSGYTF.

The gene calls are TRBV20-1 and TRBJ1-1; D is uncertain. The V end lost 8 bases, the J end lost 3 bases, and 16 bases lay between the germline ends. The CDR3 spans 13 residues. The V gene's germline CDR1 is DFQATT and CDR2 SNEGSKA (reference sequence). The CDR3 DNA sequence: TGCAGTACCAAGATCACCAAGCACACTGAAGCTTTCTTT. This codes for CSTKITKHTEAFF.

This clonotype occurred a few times. CDR3 in amino acids: CASSQGPTGGLSTIYF. The CDR3 bases are TGCGCCAGCAGCCAAGGACCAACAGGGGGGTTGTCCACCATATATTTT. The chain couples TRBV4-1 to TRBJ1-3; 8 bases map to TRBD1. The germline gives CDR1 MGHRA, CDR2 YSYEKL. Trimming cost V 1 base and J 9 bases; bases outside gene matches: 11. There are 16 residues in the CDR3.

This clonotype was observed a handful of times. The V call is TRBV20-1, the J call TRBJ2-5; 12 positions agree with TRBD2. Per germline, CDR1 DFQATT and CDR2 SNEGSKA (reference sequence). The CDR3 is 14 residues long. V gave up 6 bases and J gave up 2 bases; unmatched junction bases: 4. In nucleotides, the CDR3 is TGCAGTGCCACACTAGCGGGAGGACAAGAGACCCAGTACTTC. Protein: CSATLAGGQETQYF.

The rearrangement uses TRBV10-3 and TRBJ1-5; D unresolved. Germline V CDR1 and CDR2: ENHRY, SYGVKD. The CDR3 spans 13 residues. The V end lost 5 bases, the J end lost 4 bases, and 9 bases lay between the germline ends. The DNA of the CDR3 is TGTGCCATCAGTTTAGCTTGGAATCAGCCCCAGCATTTT. Residues: CAISLAWNQPQHF.

This clonotype was counted a few times. The CDR3, as DNA: TGTGCCAGCAGCTTAGTCGGTGGGGCAGGGGGTCGGTCTGAAGCTTTCTTT. Translating it yields CASSLVGGAGGRSEAFF. The V call is TRBV7-2, the J call TRBJ1-1; 7 bases line up with TRBD1. Germline V gene data show CDR1 as SGHTA and CDR2 as FQGNSA. The CDR3 length is 17 residues. With 1 base clipped from V and 6 bases from J, the junction kept 14 bases outside the gene matches.

The table lists this clonotype with a few counts. CDR3 bases: TGTGCCAGCAGCTCCGCCAGGGGCGCGGGGTGGACCCAGTACTTC. It codes for CASSSARGAGWTQYF. The V and J genes are TRBV7-8 and TRBJ2-5, with D perhaps matching TRBD1 or TRBD2 (6 bases each). The CDR3 length is 15 residues. V dropped 4 bases and J dropped 7 bases, with 19 bases sitting between them. Germline V gives CDR1 SGHVS, CDR2 FQNEAQ.